The entry below gives a single T cell receptor beta chain sequence along with its context. Generated by immunoSEQ multiplex PCR, the TCRdb table keeps only in-frame clones and is missing some. Of 50,000 to 75,000 clones listed, 90% are singletons. These data are taken from a study of control samples from healthy donors and cancer patients. Deletions cut 3 bases from V and 0 bases from J, with 13 bases between. Per germline, CDR1 MNHEY and CDR2 SVGEGT. The CDR3 length is 16 residues. The V and J genes are TRBV6-2 or TRBV6-3 and TRBJ2-3, with D maybe TRBD2 (7 bases). This clonotype was sampled from a man in his sixties with colorectal cancer. Sequencing was done on a sample of PBMCs. CDR3 protein: CASSYEGGVSTDTQYF. The CDR3 nucleotides are TGTGCCAGCAGTTATGAGGGGGGGGTAAGCACAGATACGCAGTATTTT.